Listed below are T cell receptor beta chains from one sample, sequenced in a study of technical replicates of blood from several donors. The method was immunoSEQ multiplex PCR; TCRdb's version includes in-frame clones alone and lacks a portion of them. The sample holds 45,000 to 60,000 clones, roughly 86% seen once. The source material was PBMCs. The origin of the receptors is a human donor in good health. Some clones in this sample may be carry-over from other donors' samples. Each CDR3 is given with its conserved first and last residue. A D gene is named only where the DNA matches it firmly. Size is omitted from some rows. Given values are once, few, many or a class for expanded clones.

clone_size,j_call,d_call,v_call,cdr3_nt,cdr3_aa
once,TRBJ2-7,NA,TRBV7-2,TGTGCCAGCAGCCCCGTCTCCTACGAGCAGTACTTC,CASSPVSYEQYF
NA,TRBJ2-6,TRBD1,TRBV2,TGTGCCAGCAAAACAGGGGCTGGGGCCAACGTCCTGACTTTC,CASKTGAGANVLTF
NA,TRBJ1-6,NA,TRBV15,TGTGCCACCAGCCGCAGAACCGGGACACCGAAGAGCTCCTATAATTCACCCCTCCACTTT,CATSRRTGTPKSSYNSPLHF
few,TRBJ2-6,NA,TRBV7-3,TGTGCCAGCAGTTTTGTTGGGGGCGCTGGGGCCAACGTCCTGACTTTC,CASSFVGGAGANVLTF
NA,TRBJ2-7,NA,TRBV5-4,TGTGCCAGCAGCTTGGTGGCGGGGAGGAACGAGCAGTACTTC,CASSLVAGRNEQYF
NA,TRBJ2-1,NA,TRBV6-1,TGTGCCAGCAGTGATGTTAGCGGTTTTATCTACAATGAGCAGTTCTTC,CASSDVSGFIYNEQFF
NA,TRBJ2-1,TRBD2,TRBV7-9,TGTGCCAGCAGCTTACGGAGGCTAGCGGGCTTCTCCTACAATGAGCAGTTCTTC,CASSLRRLAGFSYNEQFF
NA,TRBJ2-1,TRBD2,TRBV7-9,TGTGCCAGCAGCTTAAGTTCCGGGACTAGCGGGAGTATAAATGAGCAGTTCTTC,CASSLSSGTSGSINEQFF
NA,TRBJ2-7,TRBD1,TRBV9,TGTGCCAGCAGCGTAGAACAGGGGTTCTACGAGCAGTACTTC,CASSVEQGFYEQYF
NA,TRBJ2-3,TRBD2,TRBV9,TGTGCCAGCAGCGTAGCGGGAGGCAGGGCAGATACGCAGTATTTT,CASSVAGGRADTQYF
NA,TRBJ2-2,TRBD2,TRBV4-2,TGTGCCAGCAGCCAGTTTCATACGGGGGGGCTGACCGGGGAGCTGTTTTTT,CASSQFHTGGLTGELFF
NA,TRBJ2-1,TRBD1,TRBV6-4,TGTGCCAGCAGTGACGGGCAGGGGGCGGTCGATGAGCAGTTCTTC,CASSDGQGAVDEQFF
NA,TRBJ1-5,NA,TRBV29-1,TGCAGCGTTGAAGTCGGAGACAATCAGCCCCAGCATTTT,CSVEVGDNQPQHF
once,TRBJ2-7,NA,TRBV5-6,TGTGCCAGCAGCTTCGGTTACGAGCAGTACTTC,CASSFGYEQYF
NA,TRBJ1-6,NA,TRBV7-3,TGTGCCAGCAGCTTAACGATAGCTGGTAATTCACCCCTCCACTTT,CASSLTIAGNSPLHF